This is a list of T cell receptor beta chains from one sample in a study of identical twins. TCRdb used MiXCR to reprocess the 5' RACE reads, holding one entry per CDR3 protein. This table holds approximately 690,000 distinct CDR3 sequences, roughly 6.2% found once. Material: naive T cells sorted from blood. These receptors originate from a man between 18 and 29 years old in good health. The CDR3 runs from the conserved cysteine through the conserved F or W.

v_gene | CDR3aa
TRBV20-1 | CSASKASGIPSYNEQFF
TRBV20-1 | CSARASGRLDTQYF
TRBV11-3 | CASSSPGQGPETQYF
TRBV12-3/TRBV12-4 | CASSLSLAGGPYHF
TRBV25-1 | CASSEYIRADEQFF
TRBV14 | CASSQDQAYEQYF
TRBV20-1 | CSAPGPNNDYGYTF
TRBV11-3 | CASSLLSGGLNEQFF
TRBV20-1 | CSARDYQDWYNEQFF
TRBV5-8 | CASSFGQHLMAQHF
TRBV29-1 | CSVEYGFGYTF
TRBV20-1 | CSARPGTSGPNEQFF
TRBV6-4 | CASSASQGTSGRNTGELFF
TRBV7-2 | CASSFSGRLSYEQYF
TRBV20-1 | CSASRRINEKLFF
TRBV7-6 | CASSLFPSGANVLTF
TRBV29-1 | CSVGAHAAETQYF
TRBV4-1 | CASSQDWVETQYF
TRBV7-2 | CASSYDQSSYNEQFF
TRBV7-9 | CASSTTGYEQYF
TRBV18 | CASSPALGRVLTF
TRBV5-5 | CASSLVEDRAEKLFF
TRBV5-1 | CASTIISGTLNTGELFF
TRBV6-2/TRBV6-3 | CASRHQREAGELFF
TRBV28 | CASSLRGISDEQYF
TRBV12-3/TRBV12-4 | CASSPTPGQGEYEQYF
TRBV7-2 | CASSSPPGLSYNEQFF
TRBV15 | CATSFGSGANVLTF
TRBV27 | CASSFGTVYEQYF
TRBV28 | CASSFVGDTGELFF
TRBV5-1 | CASSLVGDEQYF
TRBV29-1 | CSVVPAGTVPSNQETQYF
TRBV20-1 | CSAGPTTDTQYF
TRBV28 | CASSTQTENTEAFF
TRBV5-5 | CASSQTAVGQGHQPQHF
TRBV29-1 | CSVGNVAGGPDNEQFF
TRBV12-3/TRBV12-4 | CASSSGGAGVGNEQFF
TRBV5-1 | CASSLGQGNEQFF
TRBV20-1 | CSARDLGTSGLFSYEQYF
TRBV9 | CASSVGGLAATGELFF
TRBV7-7 | CASSRRRGTGMKVFDNEQFF
TRBV7-9 | CASSRREVLAGELFF
TRBV7-3 | CASSLNQGRGINEQFF
TRBV7-2 | CASSFNYGYTF
TRBV20-1 | CSASVAKSTDTQYF
TRBV11-2 | CASSSAGTSGRAHEQFF
TRBV6-2/TRBV6-3 | CASKRQSTYNEQFF
TRBV6-2/TRBV6-3 | CASSYSRLRSYNEQFF
TRBV7-8 | CASSLALHRGANNEQFF
TRBV29-1 | CSAQGTGVSSYGYTF
TRBV7-9 | CASSFGTDNEKLFF
TRBV6-1 | CASSQTSGSLSYNEQFF
TRBV29-1 | CSVTGTGGYNEQFF
TRBV5-6 | CASRYRQGPSYEQYF
TRBV7-9 | CASSLERIETQYF
TRBV14 | CASSQDKRLGTDTQYF
TRBV7-8 | CASSLGTNYNEQFF